What follows are 3 T cell receptor beta chains derived from one specimen sequenced in a study of blood T cells in healthy people across ages (dated by TCRdb to about 2015). Library creation used 5' RACE. The sample was run on an Illumina HiSeq 2500. A second roughly 7 to 11 cycle PCR used a sample-barcoded 5' primer and a J-beta primer mix. The public reads were quality trimmed at Q25 with fastp and then assembled into clones with MiXCR by TCRdb, keeping productive beta chains. CDR3 protein sequences are deduplicated, and each keeps its most common genes and DNA. Recorded for this sample are about 670,000 distinct CDR3 sequences; 35% to 50% of them occurred a single time. The ten largest clonotypes hold approximately 31% of the sample. Sequenced: blood. These receptors were collected from an elderly man in good health.

V is TRBV5-1 and J is TRBJ2-2; 7 nucleotides agree with TRBD1. The CDR3 totals 16 residues. Germline CDR1 SGHRS, CDR2 YFSETQ. V lost 3 bases and J lost 3; bases outside the gene matches: 8. CDR3 amino acids: CASSSDSGQYTGELFF. CDR3 nucleotide sequence: TGCGCCAGCAGCTCGGACTCGGGACAGTACACCGGGGAGCTGTTTTTT.

The chain uses TRBV6-2 or TRBV6-3 and TRBJ2-3; 7 nucleotides match TRBD2. The ends lost 6 bases at V and 4 bases at J; junction bases unmatched: 10. CDR1 MNHEY and CDR2 SVGEGT come from the germline V gene. The CDR3 is made up of 15 amino acids. DNA for the CDR3: TGTGCCAGCAGCCGGAGGACGGGAGGTCCAGATACGCAGTATTTT. Encoded protein: CASSRRTGGPDTQYF.

The chain carries TRBV14 and TRBJ2-3; the match to TRBD2 covers 13 bases. Germline values: CDR1 SGHDN, CDR2 FVKESK. V lost 5 bases to trimming and J lost 5 bases; unmatched junction nucleotides: 4. This CDR3 spans 15 amino acids. CDR3 loop: CASSSRTSGRDTQYF. CDR3 DNA sequence: TGTGCCAGCAGCTCGAGGACTAGCGGGAGAGATACGCAGTATTTT.